This T cell receptor beta chain came from a study of draining lymph node invasion in breast cancer (dated by TCRdb to the early 2020s). Turning to the overall study: Nodal metastasis was diagnosed by histology and cytokeratin immunohistochemistry, and confirmation was obtained by EpCAM/CD45 flow cytometry. Lymph nodes from a handful of patients were covered by the separate targeted TCR sequencing, and for three of those patients the primary tumors were sequenced as well. From each patient, matched non-invaded and tumor-invaded tumor-draining lymph nodes and the primary tumor were collected, and both Treg and Tconv subsets were profiled. In a separate targeted assay, bulk TCR-beta CDR3 sequencing compared sorted memory regulatory T cells and memory conventional CD4 T cells across breast cancer tissues. The full study reports these points: Tracking of the top-100 tumor clones could be carried out in just a couple of patients. Some clones from the top 100 tumor clones were found in both invaded and non-invaded nodes, which suggests recirculation between the tumor and the draining nodes. According to the targeted TCR-seq data, Tregs appeared to be more clonally expanded than Tconvs in every tissue, and both subsets had lower diversity in tumor than in lymph nodes. The data could not resolve whether Treg conversion took place in a given organ or whether converted Tregs recirculated between nodes and tumor. Within each tissue, roughly 13-22% of Treg TCRs were also found among Tconvs, a result interpreted as suggesting peripheral Treg induction. Shared TCRs between Treg and Tconv subsets were considered suggestive but not proof of common clonal origin.

CDR1 is given as DFQATT and CDR2 as SNEGSKA, both from the germline V gene (reference sequence). V is cut by 6 bases and J by 4 bases, and the space between the germline ends is 12 bases. There are 12 amino acids in the CDR3, from cysteine to phenylalanine inclusive. Just the 36-base CDR3 DNA is kept, in frame starting at base 1. Library construction relied on bulk RNA-seq. Sequenced on an Illumina HiSeq 2500. Per the authors' processing: For the separate targeted TCR-seq dataset, CDR3 sequences were extracted and quantified from raw reads using MiXCR version 2.1.5 with default parameters. TCR-beta clones in the separate targeted TCR-seq dataset were defined according to the combination of V gene, J gene and CDR3 sequence. The separate targeted TCR-seq dataset was filtered by first dropping clones with fewer than three counts and then keeping only the 90% most strongly expressed clones in each sample. The separate targeted TCR-seq dataset calculated Treg-Tconv overlap for each tissue as the number of shared clones divided by the total number of Treg clones, multiplied by 100. In-frame beta chains were kept once TCRdb had trimmed the public reads at Q25 with fastp and called clones with MiXCR. Each CDR3 protein appears once, grouped with its most common genes and DNA. For this entry, the V and J calls and clone size follow TCRdb and not the study's own pipeline. Across this sample there are about 2,900 distinct CDR3 sequences, with over 60% seen only once. The ten most abundant clones make up 9.5% to 10% of the sample.

Memory conventional CD4 T cells were sorted as CD4+ CD45RA- CD25- cells. Whether a tumor-draining lymph node counted as invaded or non-invaded depended on the presence or absence of metastatic tumor cells. Before staining and sorting, T cells were pre-enriched using a Miltenyi Pan T Cell isolation kit. Immunohistochemistry for estrogen receptor, progesterone receptor, HER2 and Ki-67 was used to characterize the primary tumors. Fresh surgical tissue was processed within a few hours after surgery by being cut into small fragments. Tissue fragments were enzymatically digested with Liberase TL plus DNase for 20 minutes and filtered through a 40-micrometer strainer. Sorting used a BD FACS Aria II with about 98-99% purity, after DAPI live/dead staining. Sorted cells were lysed in TCL buffer, and RNA was purified with a Norgen Single Cell RNA purification kit including DNase treatment. On this clonotype: Its cognate antigen has yet to be identified. No clone much larger than this one lies a single base away; base qualities are absent.

The clonotype originates from a female donor with luminal breast cancer. The sample taken for sequencing was sorted memory CD4+ effector T cells from a lymph node. Explained via the paper, the cell subset or site label denotes: CD45RA-negative sorted CD4+ T cells (memory Tconv or effector/memory Treg). The V gene is TRBV20-1 and the J gene is TRBJ1-1, and TRBD1 may be the D gene, going by 5 matching bases. For the CDR3, the sequence is CSARVGGTEAFF. DNA sequence: TGCAGTGCCAGGGTAGGAGGCACTGAAGCTTTCTTT.